The 17 T cell receptor beta chains listed next were all sequenced from one sample in a study of blood T cells in healthy people across ages. PCR was performed a second time for roughly 7 to 11 cycles using a sample-barcoded 5' primer and a J-beta primer mix. TCRdb called the 5' RACE reads again in MiXCR, with one record for every CDR3 protein. The data show around 1,700,000 distinct CDR3 sequences, with 28% seen just once and over 7% held by the top ten. Sequencing was carried out using blood. The receptors derive from a young woman in good health.

The chain employs TRBV5-1 and TRBJ1-1; D is perhaps TRBD1 (6 bases). The CDR3 loop spans 13 amino acids. V lost 4 bases and J lost 5, with 12 bases in between. The germline V gene has CDR1 SGHRS and CDR2 YFSETQ. CDR3 loop: CASSIDRPTEAFF. The CDR3 DNA follows: TGCGCCAGCAGCATCGACAGGCCGACTGAAGCTTTCTTT.

This clonotype was counted between two and nine times. The J gene is TRBJ2-2, the V gene TRBV18; D gene ambiguous. Per germline, CDR1 KGHSH and CDR2 LQKENI. Trimming removed 3 bases at V and 1 base at J, with 9 bases between. CDR3 length: 15 amino acids. The CDR3 region has the DNA TGTGCCAGCTCACCCGAAACAGAGAACACCGGGGAGCTGTTTTTT. It yields the protein CASSPETENTGELFF.

The sample holds a few counts of this clonotype. The chain uses TRBV20-1 and TRBJ1-5; TRBD1 is a possible D gene (5 bases). Deletions cut 3 bases from V and 3 bases from J, with 15 bases between. The CDR3 totals 15 residues. Per germline, CDR1 DFQATT and CDR2 SNEGSKA (reference sequence). The CDR3: CSAREGRGFNQPQHF. CDR3 nucleotide sequence: TGCAGTGCTAGGGAAGGGAGGGGTTTCAATCAGCCCCAGCATTTT.

The rearrangement links TRBV30 to TRBJ1-5; the D gene is possibly TRBD1 (6 bases). Trimming took off 5 bases at V and 0 bases at J, with 8 bases between the two ends. CDR1 GTSNPN and CDR2 SVGIG come from the germline V gene (reference sequence). This CDR3 is built from 13 residues. The CDR3 here is CAWGQNSNQPQHF. In DNA, the CDR3 is TGTGCCTGGGGACAGAATAGCAATCAGCCCCAGCATTTT. Variable domain in full (rest from reference TRBV30 and TRBJ1-5): SQTIHQWPATLVQPVGSPLSLECTVEGTSNPNLYWYRQAAGRGLQLLFYSVGIGQISSEVPQNLSASRPQDRQFILSSKKLLLSDSGFYLCAWGQNSNQPQHFGDGTRLSIL.

At least ten counts were recorded for this clonotype. The genes are TRBV6-1 and TRBJ2-6; D is undetermined. The V end was cut by 8 bases, the J end by 2 bases, with 4 bases between. Germline assignment: CDR1 MNHNS and CDR2 SASEGT. This CDR3 spans 12 amino acids. In DNA, the CDR3 is TGTGCCAGCGCACCTGGGGCCAACGTCCTGACTTTC. This sequence encodes CASAPGANVLTF.

This clonotype has a single count. A much larger clone lies a single base off, so this may be a read error. The chain has TRBV12-3 or TRBV12-4 and TRBJ2-5; 8 nucleotides align to TRBD2. V was pared by 1 base and J by 11 bases, with 12 bases of the junction left unmatched. This CDR3 region has 15 residues. CDR3: CASSLGLARSYGQYF. The CDR3 DNA follows: TGTGCCAGCAGTTTAGGACTAGCGCGCTCCTACGGGCAGTACTTC.

This clonotype was observed at least ten times. The gene calls are TRBV27 and TRBJ2-1, with D uncertain. V shed 4 bases and J shed 5 bases, with 15 bases lying between them. The CDR3 loop spans 15 amino acids. Germline CDR1 is MNHEY and CDR2 is SMNVEV (reference sequence). The CDR3 DNA reads as TGTGCCAGCAGTTGGGCCTCGCCCGGAGACAATGAGCAGTTCTTC. It is translated as CASSWASPGDNEQFF.

To note about this clonotype: The junction departs from germline at one end; a sequencing error may be responsible. This chain uses TRBV7-2 with TRBJ1-5, with D perhaps matching TRBD1 (6 bases). The CDR3 is made up of 15 amino acids. Germline CDR1 SGHTA, CDR2 FQGNSA. The CDR3 sequence: CVSSQAPGQNQPQHF. Here the CDR3 DNA reads TGTGTCAGCAGCCAGGCGCCGGGACAAAATCAGCCCCAGCATTTT.

V usage is TRBV5-1 and J usage is TRBJ1-6, with a possible D match to TRBD1 (6 bases). Germline V gives CDR1 SGHRS, CDR2 YFSETQ. The CDR3 sequence is 15 residues long. Trimming removed 0 bases from V and 6 bases from J, with 10 bases in between. CDR3 protein: CASSLEWTANSPLHF. Written as DNA, the CDR3 is TGCGCCAGCAGCTTGGAGTGGACAGCTAATTCACCCCTCCACTTT.

On this clonotype: A much larger clonotype is one base distant, so this may be a read error. The rearrangement links TRBV4-3 to TRBJ2-7; 7 nucleotides line up with TRBD2. The trim removed 0 bases at V and 2 bases at J, leaving 16 bases unmatched. Looked up from germline, CDR1 is LGHNA and CDR2 is YSLEER. This CDR3 has 19 residues. CDR3 sequence: CASSQDRASGLIFTYEQYF. The CDR3 DNA follows: TGCGCCAGCAGCCAAGATCGGGCTAGCGGCCTGATCTTCACCTACGAGCAGTACTTC.

The V gene is TRBV11-3, the J gene TRBJ2-3, with a weak D call TRBD1 (7 bases). Deletions cut 4 bases from V and 2 bases from J, with 13 bases between. The CDR3 is 15 residues long. Germline V gene sequence: CDR1 SGHNT, CDR2 YENEEA. CDR3 in amino acids: CASSSRRGHTDTQYF. CDR3 DNA sequence: TGTGCCAGCAGCTCCAGGAGGGGGCACACAGATACGCAGTATTTT.

V usage is TRBV7-9 and J usage is TRBJ1-2; the D is unclear. CDR1 SEHNR and CDR2 FQNEAQ come from the germline V gene (reference sequence). V shed 8 bases and J shed 0 bases, with 7 bases lying between them. The CDR3 extends over 12 amino acids. The CDR3, as DNA: TGTGCCAGCGGTTCAACTAACTATGGCTACACCTTC. It is translated as CASGSTNYGYTF.

This clonotype was seen many times. This rearrangement joins TRBV7-2 to TRBJ2-5; 7 nucleotides align to TRBD2. The CDR3 has 14 residues. CDR1 is SGHTA and CDR2 is FQGNSA in the germline V gene. V was pared by 5 bases and J by 1 base, with 4 bases of the junction left unmatched. As DNA, the CDR3 is TGTGCCAGCAGCGTGGGGGGGGTCCAAGAGACCCAGTACTTC. Translation gives CASSVGGVQETQYF.

This clonotype showed up many times. The rearrangement joins TRBV24-1 to TRBJ2-1; no clear D. V was cut by 6 bases and J by 7 bases, with 9 bases left in between. Germline values: CDR1 KGHDR, CDR2 SFDVKD. The CDR3 totals 12 residues. The CDR3 is CATSQSWNEQFF. The DNA for the CDR3 is TGTGCCACCAGTCAAAGCTGGAATGAGCAGTTCTTC.

This chain joins TRBV18 and TRBJ2-5, with 7 bases that match TRBD2. Per germline, CDR1 KGHSH and CDR2 LQKENI. This CDR3 has 14 amino acids. Trimming at V came to 2 bases and at J to 7 bases, leaving 7 bases not matched to a gene. CDR3 region: CASSPAAGTGTQYF. The CDR3 nucleotides are TGTGCCAGCTCACCAGCAGCGGGGACCGGGACCCAGTACTTC. The full variable domain, with the rest looked up from reference TRBV18 and TRBJ2-5, is NAGVMQNPRHLVRRRGQEARLRCSPMKGHSHVYWYRQLPEEGLKFMVYLQKENIIDESGMPKERFSAEFPKEGPSILRIQQVVRGDSAAYFCASSPAAGTGTQYFGPGTRLLVL.

This clonotype was seen more than once but under ten times. V is TRBV5-1 and J is TRBJ2-5, with 7 bases lining up with TRBD2. The CDR3 loop spans 16 amino acids. In germline, CDR1 is SGHRS, CDR2 YFSETQ. V gave up 4 bases and J gave up 5 bases; unmatched junction bases: 14. CDR3 nucleotide sequence: TGCGCCAGCAGCCTCGGGGAAGCGGGGTCGGGGGAGACCCAGTACTTC. This gives the protein CASSLGEAGSGETQYF.

The table lists this clonotype with a few counts. This chain connects TRBV5-1 to TRBJ2-3, with D perhaps TRBD2 (6 bases). CDR3 length: 14 amino acids. The ends were cut back, 6 bases at V and 2 bases at J, with 13 bases in the middle. CDR1 and CDR2 from the germline V gene are SGHRS and YFSETQ. This chain's CDR3 is CASKIRGITDTQYF. The CDR3 coding sequence is TGCGCCAGCAAGATACGGGGGATCACAGATACGCAGTATTTT.